The T cell receptor beta chain described here comes from a study of CD8+ T cells in alopecia areata. As the sequencing template, cDNA was produced by extracting RNA and reverse transcribing it. The data were produced by immunoSEQ multiplex PCR, yet TCRdb's version contains in-frame clones alone and is incomplete. Among more than 200,000 clones, about 68% were seen once, and the ten largest hold 1% to 1.5%. This CDR3 contains 13 residues. Germline V gene sequence: CDR1 SGHTA, CDR2 FQGTGA. The V gene lost 4 bases and the J gene lost 3 bases, with 6 bases spanning the gap. Sequenced material: CD4+ T cells sorted from blood, taken at week 0. The rearrangement links TRBV7-3 to TRBJ2-2; D ambiguous. This receptor was taken from a human donor with alopecia areata. The CDR3 loop reads CASSSSYTGELFF. The CDR3 coding sequence is TGTGCCAGCAGCTCGAGTTACACCGGGGAGCTGTTTTTT.